The 16 T cell receptor beta chains below all came from one sample that was sequenced in a study of control samples from healthy donors and cancer patients. The data were produced by immunoSEQ multiplex PCR, yet TCRdb's version contains in-frame clones alone and is incomplete. The data hold 45,000 to 65,000 clones, with 88% observed a single time. Sequencing was performed on PBMCs. Every receptor here comes from a man aged 50 to 59 with head and neck cancer.

J is TRBJ2-7 and V is TRBV6-5; D uncertain. V lost 7 bases, J lost 3 bases, and 10 bases lay in between. The CDR3 is 12 amino acids. The germline V gene encodes CDR1 MNHEY and CDR2 SVGAGI. CDR3 loop: CASNDDNYEQYF. CDR3 DNA: TGTGCCAGCAACGATGACAACTACGAGCAGTACTTC.

V is TRBV12-5 and J is TRBJ2-3; 7 nucleotides match TRBD1. CDR1 and CDR2 (germline): LGHNT, FRNRAP. This CDR3 is built from 15 residues. J was trimmed by 3 bases and V by 2 bases; bases with no gene match: 5. This CDR3 is CASGLQGDGTDTQYF. In DNA, the CDR3 is TGTGCTAGTGGTTTGCAGGGGGATGGAACAGATACGCAGTATTTT.

The rearrangement links TRBV3-1 (or the pseudogene TRBV3-2) to TRBJ1-6; tentative D call: TRBD1 (5 bases). This CDR3 comprises 16 residues. The germline CDR1 and CDR2 sequences are LGHDT and YNNKEL (reference sequence). With 5 bases removed from V and 5 bases from J, the gap between germline ends came to 16 bases. The CDR3 is CASSKSGTGNNSPLHF. CDR3 bases: TGTGCCAGCAGCAAATCCGGGACGGGGAATAATTCACCCCTCCACTTT.

The chain has TRBV4-2 and TRBJ2-1; the match to TRBD2 covers 8 bases. Germline CDR1 is LGHNA and CDR2 is YNFKEQ. Germline trimming cut 1 base from V and 0 bases from J; bases unmatched to any gene: 8. This CDR3 is 18 amino acids long. The CDR3 protein is CASSQAGGFPGSYNEQFF. CDR3 DNA: TGTGCCAGCAGCCAAGCGGGGGGGTTTCCTGGCTCCTACAATGAGCAGTTCTTC.

The gene calls are TRBV24-1 and TRBJ2-3; D gene unclear. Germline V lookup: CDR1 KGHDR, CDR2 SFDVKD. The CDR3 runs 11 residues. V lost 4 bases, J lost 9 bases, and 7 bases lay in between. For the CDR3, the DNA is TGTGCCACCAGTGAATCCGGGACGCAGTATTTT. Protein: CATSESGTQYF.

J is TRBJ2-7 and V is TRBV6-5; D not certain. The CDR3 is 13 amino acids. Trimming removed 2 bases at V and 3 bases at J, with 8 bases between. CDR1 and CDR2 (germline): MNHEY, SVGAGI. The CDR3 coding sequence is TGTGCCAGCAGTTACACCACAGACTACGAGCAGTACTTC. Translation gives CASSYTTDYEQYF.

The chain employs TRBV6-1 and TRBJ1-6; D unresolved. The V end was cut by 2 bases, the J end by 9 bases, with 14 bases between. The V gene's germline CDR1 is MNHNS and CDR2 SASEGT. This CDR3 has 15 residues. CDR3 in DNA: TGTGCCAGCAGTGAAACATCATCAAACTTTTCACCCCTCCACTTT. Its protein product is CASSETSSNFSPLHF.

This clone was counted only a few times. This sequence joins TRBV11-2 and TRBJ1-1; D is uncertain. This CDR3 spans 14 amino acids. The V end was cut by 5 bases, the J end by 6 bases, with 16 bases between. The V gene's germline CDR1 is SGHAT and CDR2 FQNNGV. CDR3 coding DNA: TGTGCCAGCAGCCATTCCCCCCATGGGGCTGAAGCTTTCTTT. This sequence encodes CASSHSPHGAEAFF.

The CDR3 here is CASSLAPSTDTQYF. As DNA, the CDR3 is TGTGCCAGCAGCTTGGCTCCTAGCACAGATACGCAGTATTTT. This chain links TRBV5-6 with TRBJ2-3; no clear D gene. V gave up 0 bases and J gave up 0 bases, with 5 bases separating them. The length of the CDR3 is 14 residues. Looked up from germline, CDR1 is SGHDT and CDR2 is YYEEEE. The full variable domain, with the rest looked up from reference TRBV5-6 and TRBJ2-3, is DAGVTQSPTHLIKTRGQQVTLRCSPKSGHDTVSWYQQALGQGPQFIFQYYEEEERQRGNFPDRFSGHQFPNYSSELNVNALLLGDSALYLCASSLAPSTDTQYFGPGTRLTVL.

The rearrangement uses TRBV5-6 and TRBJ2-6, with D possibly matching TRBD1 (5 bases). Trimming removed 2 bases at V and 2 bases at J, with 8 bases between. Germline-derived CDR1 and CDR2 are SGHDT and YYEEEE. This CDR3 is 15 amino acids long. The CDR3 nucleotides are TGTGCCAGCAGCTTAGGGGTCGCTGGGGCCAACGTCCTGACTTTC. Protein: CASSLGVAGANVLTF.

The table lists this clone with a few counts. The chain couples TRBV7-9 to TRBJ1-2; perhaps TRBD1 as D (5 bases). The ends were cut back, 1 base at V and 2 bases at J, with 20 bases in the middle. The germline V gene has CDR1 SEHNR and CDR2 FQNEAQ (reference sequence). The length of the CDR3 is 18 residues. For the CDR3, the DNA is TGTGCCAGCAGCTTAGGACGGGCAGGGAGATCCAGAAACTATGGCTACACCTTC. Its translation: CASSLGRAGRSRNYGYTF.

V gene TRBV4-3 combines with J gene TRBJ1-4, with 10 bases aligning to TRBD1. This CDR3 spans 14 amino acids. From germline, CDR1 is LGHNA and CDR2 YSLEER. V dropped 4 bases and J dropped 10; count of bases not matched to a gene: 6. The CDR3 DNA sequence: TGCGCCAGCAGCCTCGGACAGGGGGAAGGAAAACTGTTTTTT. This translates into CASSLGQGEGKLFF.

The rearrangement uses TRBV23-1 and TRBJ2-1; D ambiguous. TRBV23-1 is an ORF for which the function is uncertain. The CDR3 length is 16 residues. Trimming left V 0 bases short and J 0 bases short, with 9 bases between. DNA of the CDR3: TGCGCCAGCAGTCAATCGGAAAGAAGCTCCTACAATGAGCAGTTCTTC. Encoded protein: CASSQSERSSYNEQFF.

The V and J genes are TRBV14 and TRBJ1-3; D ambiguous. The V gene lost 3 bases and the J gene lost 3 bases, with 9 bases spanning the gap. The CDR3 length is 14 residues. Germline-derived CDR1 and CDR2 are SGHDN and FVKESK. The CDR3 region is CASSHVFRGNTIYF. The CDR3 bases are TGTGCCAGCAGCCACGTTTTCCGTGGAAACACCATATATTTT.

V is TRBV9 and J is TRBJ2-1; TRBD2 matches at 7 bases. This CDR3 has 15 amino acids. Germline V lookup: CDR1 SGDLS, CDR2 YYNGEE. The J segment lost 1 base and the V segment lost 2 bases, leaving 3 bases of the junction unmatched. CDR3 loop: CASSVQAGSYNEQFF. The CDR3 DNA reads TGTGCCAGCAGCGTGCAAGCGGGGTCCTACAATGAGCAGTTCTTC.

J is TRBJ2-1 and V is TRBV15, with a possible D match to TRBD2 (6 bases). CDR3 length equals 17 residues. The germline V gene has CDR1 LNHNV and CDR2 YYDKDF (reference sequence). With 0 bases removed from V and 4 bases from J, the gap between germline ends came to 16 bases. The DNA for the CDR3 is TGTGCCACCAGCAGAGATTTTCGCGGGAAGGGGTACAATGAGCAGTTCTTC. Its translation: CATSRDFRGKGYNEQFF.